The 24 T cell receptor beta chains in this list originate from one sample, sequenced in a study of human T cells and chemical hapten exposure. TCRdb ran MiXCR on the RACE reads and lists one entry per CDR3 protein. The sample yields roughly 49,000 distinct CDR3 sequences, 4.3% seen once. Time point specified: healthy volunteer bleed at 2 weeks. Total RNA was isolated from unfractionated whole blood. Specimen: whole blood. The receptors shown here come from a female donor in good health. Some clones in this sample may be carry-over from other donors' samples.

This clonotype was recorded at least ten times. In DNA, the CDR3 is TGCAGTGCTGGGCCCAGAACTAGCGGGGGGCCCTTTGGGCAAGAGACCCAGTACTTC. Its translation: CSAGPRTSGGPFGQETQYF. This rearrangement joins TRBV20-1 to TRBJ2-5; TRBD2 agrees at 12 bases. Germline V gene sequence: CDR1 DFQATT, CDR2 SNEGSKA (reference sequence). Trimming removed 5 bases from V and 2 bases from J; junction bases left unmatched: 18. The length of the CDR3 is 19 residues.

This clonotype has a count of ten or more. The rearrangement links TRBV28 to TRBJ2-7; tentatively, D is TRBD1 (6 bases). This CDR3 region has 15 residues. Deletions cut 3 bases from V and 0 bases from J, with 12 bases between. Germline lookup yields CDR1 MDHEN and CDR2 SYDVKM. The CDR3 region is CASSFGGLNSYEQYF. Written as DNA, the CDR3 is TGTGCCAGCAGTTTTGGGGGCTTGAACTCCTACGAGCAGTACTTC.

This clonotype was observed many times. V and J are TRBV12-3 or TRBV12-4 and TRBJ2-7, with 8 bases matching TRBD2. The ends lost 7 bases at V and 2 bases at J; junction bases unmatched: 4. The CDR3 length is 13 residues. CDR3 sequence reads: CASTSGSPYEQYF. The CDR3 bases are TGTGCCAGCACTAGCGGGTCCCCCTACGAGCAGTACTTC.

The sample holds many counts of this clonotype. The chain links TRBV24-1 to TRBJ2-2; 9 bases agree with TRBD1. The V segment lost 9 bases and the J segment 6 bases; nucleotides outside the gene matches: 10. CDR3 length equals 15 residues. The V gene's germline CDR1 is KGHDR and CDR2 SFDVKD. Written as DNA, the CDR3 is TGTGCCACCGCCCCAGGACAGGGGAGATCCGGGGAGCTGTTTTTT. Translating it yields CATAPGQGRSGELFF.

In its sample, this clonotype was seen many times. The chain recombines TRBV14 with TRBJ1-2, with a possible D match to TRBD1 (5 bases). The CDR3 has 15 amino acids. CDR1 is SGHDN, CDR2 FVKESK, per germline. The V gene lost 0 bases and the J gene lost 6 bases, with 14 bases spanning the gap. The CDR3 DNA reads TGTGCCAGCAGCCAAGATCCTTTCGGGGCAAATGGCTACACCTTC. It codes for CASSQDPFGANGYTF.

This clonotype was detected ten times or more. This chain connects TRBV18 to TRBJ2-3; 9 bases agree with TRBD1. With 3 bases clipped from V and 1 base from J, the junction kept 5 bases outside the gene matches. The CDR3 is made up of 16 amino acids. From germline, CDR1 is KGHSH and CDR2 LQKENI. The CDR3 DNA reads TGTGCCAGCTCACCCGGACAGGGGCGAGGCACAGATACGCAGTATTTT. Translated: CASSPGQGRGTDTQYF.

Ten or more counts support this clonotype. The CDR3: CASSLETVAEAFF. The DNA of the CDR3 is TGTGCCAGCAGTTTGGAGACAGTGGCTGAAGCTTTCTTT. This chain links TRBV12-3 or TRBV12-4 with TRBJ1-1, with D maybe TRBD1 (5 bases). Trimming pared 3 bases from V and 6 bases from J, leaving 11 bases between. The CDR3 length is 13 residues.

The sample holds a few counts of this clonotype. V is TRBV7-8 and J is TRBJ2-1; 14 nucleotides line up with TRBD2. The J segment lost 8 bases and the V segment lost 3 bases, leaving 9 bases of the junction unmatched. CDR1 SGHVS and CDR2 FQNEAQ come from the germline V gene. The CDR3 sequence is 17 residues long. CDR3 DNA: TGTGCCAGCAGCTTCCATCGGACTAGCGGGGGGATCGATGAGCAGTTCTTC. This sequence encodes CASSFHRTSGGIDEQFF.

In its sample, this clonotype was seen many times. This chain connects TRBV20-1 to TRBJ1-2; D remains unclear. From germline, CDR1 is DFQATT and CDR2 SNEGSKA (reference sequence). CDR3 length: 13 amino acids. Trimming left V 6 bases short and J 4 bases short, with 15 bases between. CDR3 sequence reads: CSATEQILYGYTF. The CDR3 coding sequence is TGCAGTGCAACTGAACAGATACTCTATGGCTACACCTTC.

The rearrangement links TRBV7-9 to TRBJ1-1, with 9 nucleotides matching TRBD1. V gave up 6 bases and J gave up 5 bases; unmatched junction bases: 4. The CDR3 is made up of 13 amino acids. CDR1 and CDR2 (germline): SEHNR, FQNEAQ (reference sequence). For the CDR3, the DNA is TGTGCCAGCAGATCACAGGGGGCGACTGAAGCTTTCTTT. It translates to CASRSQGATEAFF.

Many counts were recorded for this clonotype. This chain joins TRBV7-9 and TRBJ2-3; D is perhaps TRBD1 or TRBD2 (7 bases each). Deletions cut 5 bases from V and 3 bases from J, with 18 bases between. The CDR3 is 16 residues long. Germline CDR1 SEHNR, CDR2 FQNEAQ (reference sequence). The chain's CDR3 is CASSPRQGGGTDTQYF. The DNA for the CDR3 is TGTGCCAGCAGCCCCCGACAGGGAGGGGGAACAGATACGCAGTATTTT.

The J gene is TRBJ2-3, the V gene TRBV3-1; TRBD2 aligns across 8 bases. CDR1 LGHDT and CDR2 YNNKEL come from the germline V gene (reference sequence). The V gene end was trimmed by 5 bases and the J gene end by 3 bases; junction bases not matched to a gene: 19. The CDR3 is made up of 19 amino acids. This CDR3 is CASSLRSVGGGPVTDTQYF. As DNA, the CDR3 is TGTGCCAGCAGCTTGAGGTCTGTTGGCGGGGGGCCGGTGACAGATACGCAGTATTTT.

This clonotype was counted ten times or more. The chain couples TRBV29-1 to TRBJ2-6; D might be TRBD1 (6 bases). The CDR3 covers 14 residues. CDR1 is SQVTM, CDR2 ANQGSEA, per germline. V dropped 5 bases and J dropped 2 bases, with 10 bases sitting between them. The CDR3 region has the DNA TGCAGCGTTAGAAACAGGGCTGGGGCCAACGTCCTGACTTTC. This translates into CSVRNRAGANVLTF.

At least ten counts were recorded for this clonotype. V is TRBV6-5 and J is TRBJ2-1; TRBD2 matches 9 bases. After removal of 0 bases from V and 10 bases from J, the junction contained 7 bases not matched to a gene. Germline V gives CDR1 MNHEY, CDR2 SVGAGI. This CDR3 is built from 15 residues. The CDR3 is CASSYSSSGALEQFF. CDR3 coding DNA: TGTGCCAGCAGTTACTCCTCTAGCGGGGCCCTCGAGCAGTTCTTC.

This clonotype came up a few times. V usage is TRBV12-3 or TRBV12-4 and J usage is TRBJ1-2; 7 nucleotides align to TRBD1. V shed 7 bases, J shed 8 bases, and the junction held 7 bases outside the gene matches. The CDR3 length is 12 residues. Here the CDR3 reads CASTQGGNGYTF. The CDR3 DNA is TGTGCCAGCACCCAGGGGGGGAACGGCTACACCTTC.

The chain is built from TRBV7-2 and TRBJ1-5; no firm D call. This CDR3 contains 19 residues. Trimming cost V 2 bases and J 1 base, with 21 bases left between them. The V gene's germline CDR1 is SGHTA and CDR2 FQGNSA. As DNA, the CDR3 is TGTGCCAGCAGCTTATATAACGCTCCCGGAGGAGTGAGCAATCAGCCCCAGCATTTT. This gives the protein CASSLYNAPGGVSNQPQHF.

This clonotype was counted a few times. CDR3 amino acids: CASSDVGPYEQYF. The CDR3 DNA reads as TGTGCCAGCAGTGATGTCGGCCCCTACGAGCAGTACTTC. The chain is built from TRBV2 and TRBJ2-7; no clear D gene. CDR1 is SNHLY and CDR2 is FYNNEI in the germline V gene. This CDR3 spans 13 amino acids. V lost 3 bases to trimming and J lost 2 bases, with 8 bases between them.

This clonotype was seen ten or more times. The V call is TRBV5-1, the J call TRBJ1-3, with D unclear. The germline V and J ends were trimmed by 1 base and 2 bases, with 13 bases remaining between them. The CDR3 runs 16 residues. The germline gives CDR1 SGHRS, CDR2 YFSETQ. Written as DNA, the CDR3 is TGCGCCAGCAGCTTGCAAGCCGGGAAGACTGGAAACACCATATATTTT. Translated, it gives CASSLQAGKTGNTIYF.

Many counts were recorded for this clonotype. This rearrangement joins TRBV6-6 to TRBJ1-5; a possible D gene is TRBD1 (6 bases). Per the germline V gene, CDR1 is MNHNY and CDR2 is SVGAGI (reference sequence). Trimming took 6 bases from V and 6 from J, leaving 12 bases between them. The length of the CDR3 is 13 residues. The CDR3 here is CASRRQVGQPQHF. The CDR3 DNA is TGTGCCAGCAGACGACAGGTTGGTCAGCCCCAGCATTTT.

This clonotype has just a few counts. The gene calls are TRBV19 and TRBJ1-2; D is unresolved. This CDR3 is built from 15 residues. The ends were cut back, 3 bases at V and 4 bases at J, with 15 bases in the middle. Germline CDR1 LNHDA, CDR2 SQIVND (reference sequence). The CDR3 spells CASSIFAGTGYGYTF. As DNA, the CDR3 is TGTGCCAGTAGTATTTTCGCAGGTACTGGCTATGGCTACACCTTC.

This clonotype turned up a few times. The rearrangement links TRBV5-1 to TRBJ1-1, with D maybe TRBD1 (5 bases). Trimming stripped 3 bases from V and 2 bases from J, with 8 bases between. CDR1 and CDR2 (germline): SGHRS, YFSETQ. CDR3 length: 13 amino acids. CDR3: CASSYGGNTEAFF. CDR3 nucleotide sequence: TGCGCCAGCAGCTATGGGGGTAACACTGAAGCTTTCTTT.

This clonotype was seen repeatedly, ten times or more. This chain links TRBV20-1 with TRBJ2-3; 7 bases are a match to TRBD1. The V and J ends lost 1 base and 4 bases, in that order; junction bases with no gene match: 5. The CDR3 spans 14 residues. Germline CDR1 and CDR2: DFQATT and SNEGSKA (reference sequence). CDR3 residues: CSARVRQGADTQYF. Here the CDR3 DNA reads TGCAGTGCTAGAGTAAGACAGGGTGCAGATACGCAGTATTTT.

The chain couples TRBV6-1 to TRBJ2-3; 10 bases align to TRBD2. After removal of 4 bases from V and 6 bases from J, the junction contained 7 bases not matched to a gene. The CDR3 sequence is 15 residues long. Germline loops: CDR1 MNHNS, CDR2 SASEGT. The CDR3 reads CASSVIAGGQDTQYF. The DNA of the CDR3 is TGTGCCAGCAGTGTGATAGCGGGGGGACAGGATACGCAGTATTTT.

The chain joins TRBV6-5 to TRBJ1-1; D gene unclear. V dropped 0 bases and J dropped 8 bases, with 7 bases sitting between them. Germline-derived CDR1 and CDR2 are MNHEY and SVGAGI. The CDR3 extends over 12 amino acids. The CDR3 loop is CASSYSGREAFF. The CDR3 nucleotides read TGTGCCAGCAGTTACTCAGGGAGGGAAGCTTTCTTT.